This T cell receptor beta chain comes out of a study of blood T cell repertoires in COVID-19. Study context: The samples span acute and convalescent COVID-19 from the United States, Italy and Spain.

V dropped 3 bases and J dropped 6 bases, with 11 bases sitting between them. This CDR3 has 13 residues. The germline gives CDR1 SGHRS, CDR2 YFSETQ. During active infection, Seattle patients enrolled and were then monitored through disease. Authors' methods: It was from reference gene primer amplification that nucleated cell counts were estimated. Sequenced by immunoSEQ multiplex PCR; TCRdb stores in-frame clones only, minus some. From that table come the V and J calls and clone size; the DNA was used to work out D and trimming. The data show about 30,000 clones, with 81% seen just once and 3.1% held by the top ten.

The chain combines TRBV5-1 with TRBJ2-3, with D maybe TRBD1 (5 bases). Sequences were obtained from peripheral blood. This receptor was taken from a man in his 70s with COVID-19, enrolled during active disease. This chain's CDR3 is CASSSQGLDTQYF. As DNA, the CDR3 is TGCGCCAGCAGCTCCCAGGGTTTGGATACGCAGTATTTT.